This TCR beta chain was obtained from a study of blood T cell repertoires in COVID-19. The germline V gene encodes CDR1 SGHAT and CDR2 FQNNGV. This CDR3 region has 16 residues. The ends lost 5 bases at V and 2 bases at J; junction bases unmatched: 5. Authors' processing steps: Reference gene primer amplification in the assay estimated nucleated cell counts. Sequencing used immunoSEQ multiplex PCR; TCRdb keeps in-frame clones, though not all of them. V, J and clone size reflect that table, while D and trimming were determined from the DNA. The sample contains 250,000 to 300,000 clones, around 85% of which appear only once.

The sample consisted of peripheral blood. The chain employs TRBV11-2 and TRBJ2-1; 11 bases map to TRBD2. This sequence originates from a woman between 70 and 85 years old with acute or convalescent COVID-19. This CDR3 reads CASSRTSGRTYNEQFF. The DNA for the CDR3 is TGTGCCAGCAGCCGGACTAGCGGGCGGACCTACAATGAGCAGTTCTTC.